The clone carrying this TCR beta chain was observed many times. Its antigen remains unidentified. Library preparation for TCR beta used quantitative 5'-RACE with molecular barcodes. TCRdb independently ran MiXCR on the 5' RACE reads; one entry per CDR3 protein. The sample lists more than 600,000 distinct CDR3 sequences, under 20% occurring once. This sample was included in a study of CD8 T cells in ankylosing spondylitis. Notes on the study in general: CD8+ disease-linked clones were present at relatively low frequencies in blood. As reported, disease-linked clones showed significant enrichment in matched ankylosing spondylitis synovial fluid. For ankylosing spondylitis blood, a TCR beta motif of about eight highly homologous variants appeared characteristic. Reactive arthritis synovial fluid and blood were previously reported to contain some motif variants.

Germline V gene lookup returns CDR1 SGHAT and CDR2 FQNNGV. The CDR3 contains 15 residues. Trimming removed 5 bases from V and 2 bases from J, with 13 bases in between. This receptor was obtained from a male donor with ankylosing spondylitis. The sequenced sample consisted of blood, either unsorted or a sorted T cell fraction (not recorded which). The J gene is TRBJ1-5, the V gene TRBV11-2; possibly TRBD1 for D (5 bases). CDR3 DNA sequence: TGTGCCAGCAGCCCAACGGGACGGGGCAATCAGCCCCAGCATTTT. It codes for CASSPTGRGNQPQHF.